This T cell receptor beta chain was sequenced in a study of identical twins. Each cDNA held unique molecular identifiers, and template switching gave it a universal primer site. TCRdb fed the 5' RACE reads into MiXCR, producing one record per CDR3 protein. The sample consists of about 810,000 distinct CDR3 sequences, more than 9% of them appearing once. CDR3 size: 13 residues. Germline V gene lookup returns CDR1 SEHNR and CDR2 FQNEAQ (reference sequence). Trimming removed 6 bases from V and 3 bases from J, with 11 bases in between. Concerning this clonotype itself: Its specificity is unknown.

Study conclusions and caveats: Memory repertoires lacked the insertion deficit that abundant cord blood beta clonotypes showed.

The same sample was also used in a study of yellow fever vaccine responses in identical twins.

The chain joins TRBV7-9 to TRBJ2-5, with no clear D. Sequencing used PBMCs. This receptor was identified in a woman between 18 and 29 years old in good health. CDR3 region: CASSHGPKETQYF. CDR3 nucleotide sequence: TGTGCCAGCAGTCACGGACCGAAAGAGACCCAGTACTTC. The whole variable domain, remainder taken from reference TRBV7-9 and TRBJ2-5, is DTGVSQNPRHKITKRGQNVTFRCDPISEHNRLYWYRQTLGQGPEFLTYFQNEAQLEKSRLLSDRFSAERPKGSFSTLEIQRTEQGDSAMYLCASSHGPKETQYFGPGTRLLVL.